This is a list of T cell receptor beta chains from one sample in a study of CD8 T cell repertoires and HIV-1 epitope variants. Their antigens remain unidentified. Profiled with immunoSEQ multiplex PCR; TCRdb holds only in-frame clones, not every one. The sample shows over 1,000 clones, about 66% of them seen only once. Sequenced: cultured CD8+ T cells derived from PBMCs. These TCRs come from a male donor with HIV. Each CDR3 is given with its conserved first and last residue. A D gene is named only where the DNA matches it firmly. Some rows mark clone size as missing; the rest say once, few, many or name a class of expanded clone.

TRBV29-1	-	TRBJ2-2	TRBD1	CSVGTGDPGELFF	TGCAGCGTTGGGACAGGAGATCCCGGGGAGCTGTTTTTT
TRBV28	-	TRBJ2-3	TRBD1	CASSPGTVYTDTQYF	TGTGCCAGCAGTCCCGGGACAGTCTACACAGATACGCAGTATTTT
TRBV10-2	-	TRBJ2-7	-	CASRGGWGKGTYEQYF	TGCGCCAGCAGGGGGGGATGGGGCAAGGGTACCTACGAGCAGTACTTC
TRBV6-5	-	TRBJ1-5	-	CASSGGQGIHQPQHF	TGTGCCAGCAGTGGGGGGCAGGGGATACATCAGCCCCAGCATTTT
TRBV7-8	-	TRBJ2-7	TRBD1	CASSPDRAEDEQYF	TGTGCCAGCAGCCCGGACAGGGCTGAAGACGAGCAGTACTTC
TRBV6-5	-	TRBJ2-5	TRBD2	CASSYSGTSGQETQYF	TGTGCCAGCAGTTACTCCGGGACTAGCGGCCAAGAGACCCAGTACTTC
TRBV4-1	hyperexpanded	TRBJ1-2	-	CASSQDPPDLDYGYTF	TGCGCCAGCAGCCAAGATCCCCCAGACTTGGACTATGGCTACACCTTC
TRBV28	once	TRBJ1-4	-	CASNGETPEKLFF	TGTGCCAGCAACGGGGAGACCCCTGAAAAACTGTTTTTT
TRBV28	few	TRBJ2-7	TRBD1	CASSTRAPRQGTLYEQYF	TGTGCCAGCAGTACTCGGGCCCCTCGACAGGGTACTCTCTACGAGCAGTACTTC
TRBV11-2	-	TRBJ2-5	-	CASSYGRTQETQYF	TGTGCCAGCAGCTACGGACGGACTCAAGAGACCCAGTACTTC
TRBV5-1	-	TRBJ2-4	TRBD2	CASSPRTSGEINIQYF	TGCGCCAGCAGCCCCCGGACTAGCGGGGAAATAAACATTCAGTACTTC
TRBV16	-	TRBJ2-7	TRBD2	CASSPGGDYEQYF	TGTGCCAGCAGCCCGGGGGGGGACTACGAGCAGTACTTC
TRBV5-4	-	TRBJ2-7	-	CASSLPGYYEQYF	TGTGCCAGCAGCTTGCCAGGGTACTACGAGCAGTACTTC
TRBV18	-	TRBJ1-2	TRBD1	CASSTRTGEAPVYGYTF	TGTGCCAGCTCAACCCGGACAGGGGAGGCTCCCGTCTATGGCTACACCTTC
TRBV6-1	once	TRBJ1-5	-	CASSEAFNQPQHF	TGTGCCAGCAGTGAAGCATTTAATCAGCCCCAGCATTTT
TRBV15	-	TRBJ2-5	TRBD2	CATSRDRLAGETQYF	TGTGCCACCAGCAGAGATAGGCTAGCGGGGGAGACCCAGTACTTC
TRBV19	-	TRBJ2-1	-	CASSIALGDEQFF	TGTGCCAGTAGTATAGCCCTGGGGGATGAGCAGTTCTTC
TRBV27	-	TRBJ2-3	TRBD2	CASTPTTTSGRSTDTQYF	TGTGCCAGCACCCCGACCACGACTAGCGGGCGTAGCACAGATACGCAGTATTTT
TRBV9	once	TRBJ2-7	-	CASSDDYLGNYEQYF	TGTGCCAGCAGCGACGACTACCTTGGGAACTACGAGCAGTACTTC
TRBV15	-	TRBJ2-1	-	CATSPLFSYNEQFF	TGTGCCACCAGCCCTCTGTTCTCCTACAATGAGCAGTTCTTC
TRBV27	-	TRBJ2-1	-	CASSFPTGEQFF	TGTGCCAGCAGTTTCCCAACCGGTGAGCAGTTCTTC
TRBV5-4	-	TRBJ2-1	TRBD1	CASSLDRGHNEQFF	TGTGCCAGCAGCTTGGACAGGGGACACAATGAGCAGTTCTTC
TRBV5-4	-	TRBJ2-7	-	CASSFGRGYEQYF	TGTGCCAGCAGCTTTGGGAGGGGGTACGAGCAGTACTTC
TRBV5-4	-	TRBJ2-3	-	CASSHDPGQYF	TGTGCCAGCAGCCATGACCCGGGGCAGTATTTT
TRBV12-1	-	TRBJ2-3	-	CASSNRDFTDTQYF	TGTGCCAGCAGCAATAGAGATTTCACAGATACGCAGTATTTT
TRBV4-3	few	TRBJ2-4	-	CASSQGVSDIQYF	TGCGCCAGCAGCCAAGGGGTGTCGGACATTCAGTACTTC
TRBV29-1	-	TRBJ2-1	TRBD2	CSVRQLAGVGNEQFF	TGCAGCGTTCGTCAACTAGCGGGAGTGGGCAATGAGCAGTTCTTC
TRBV5-4	-	TRBJ1-5	-	CASSFSGSNQPQHF	TGTGCCAGCAGCTTTTCGGGTAGCAATCAGCCCCAGCATTTT
TRBV6-5	-	TRBJ2-1	-	CASSPLASYNEQFF	TGTGCCAGCAGCCCACTGGCCTCCTACAATGAGCAGTTCTTC
TRBV15	-	TRBJ1-1	-	CATSRDRAPNTEAFF	TGTGCCACCAGCAGAGATAGGGCGCCAAACACTGAAGCTTTCTTT
TRBV19	few	TRBJ2-7	-	CASPWGEHRDPYEQYF	TGTGCCAGCCCCTGGGGGGAACACAGGGATCCCTACGAGCAGTACTTC
TRBV21-1	-	TRBJ1-1	-	CASSRGTEAFF	TGTGCCAGCAGTAGAGGCACTGAAGCTTTCTTT
TRBV4-3	-	TRBJ1-1	-	CASSQDPKNTEAFF	TGCGCCAGCAGCCAAGATCCGAAGAACACTGAAGCTTTCTTT
TRBV4-2	-	TRBJ2-7	TRBD2	CASSPYLAGGADYEQYF	TGTGCCAGCAGCCCGTATTTAGCGGGAGGGGCGGACTACGAGCAGTACTTC
TRBV2	-	TRBJ2-2	-	CASSTGTGSWELFF	TGTGCCAGCAGCACCGGGACTGGCTCCTGGGAGCTGTTTTTT
TRBV7-8	once	TRBJ2-2	-	CASSIRVNTGELFF	TGTGCCAGCAGCATCAGGGTGAACACCGGGGAGCTGTTTTTT
TRBV5-4	-	TRBJ2-7	-	CASSSGTIYEQYF	TGTGCCAGCAGCTCTGGGACCATTTACGAGCAGTACTTC
TRBV6-5	-	TRBJ1-2	-	CASSYSNRRGYTF	TGTGCCAGCAGTTATTCGAATCGGAGGGGCTACACCTTC
TRBV6-1	-	TRBJ2-7	-	CASSELAGVFYEQYF	TGTGCCAGCAGTGAACTCGCAGGGGTCTTCTACGAGCAGTACTTC
TRBV7-9	-	TRBJ2-7	TRBD2	CASSSQTSERSYEQYF	TGTGCCAGCAGCTCACAAACTAGCGAGCGCTCCTACGAGCAGTACTTC
TRBV19	hyperexpanded	TRBJ1-5	TRBD1	CASTPDRLSNQPQHF	TGTGCCAGTACCCCGGACAGGTTAAGCAATCAGCCCCAGCATTTT
TRBV27	few	TRBJ2-7	-	CASSLSVGTYSYEQYF	TGTGCCAGCAGTTTATCGGTTGGGACGTACTCCTACGAGCAGTACTTC
TRBV6-1	-	TRBJ2-1	-	CASSDYHPAGHNEQFF	TGTGCCAGCAGTGACTACCATCCTGCGGGTCACAATGAGCAGTTCTTC
TRBV19	-	TRBJ2-7	TRBD2	CASSMTSGGAYEQYF	TGTGCCAGTAGTATGACTAGCGGGGGTGCCTACGAGCAGTACTTC
TRBV27	-	TRBJ2-2	-	CASSFGTGELFF	TGTGCCAGCAGTTTCGGCACCGGGGAGCTGTTTTTT
TRBV28	-	TRBJ1-1	-	CASRTGEVTEAFF	TGTGCCAGCAGGACAGGAGAGGTCACTGAAGCTTTCTTT
TRBV6-1	-	TRBJ1-4	-	CASSEGSLNEKLFF	TGTGCCAGCAGCGAGGGGAGTTTGAATGAAAAACTGTTTTTT
TRBV27	-	TRBJ2-6	-	CASSRLCWLQSRANVLTF	TGTGCCAGCAGTCGTTTGTGCTGGCTACAAAGTCGGGCCAACGTCCTGACTTTC
TRBV5-6	-	TRBJ2-3	-	CASSLTGTDTQYF	TGTGCCAGCAGCTTGACAGGCACAGATACGCAGTATTTT
TRBV7-9	few	TRBJ2-2	-	CASSLKSSGELFF	TGTGCCAGCAGCTTGAAGAGTTCTGGGGAGCTGTTTTTT
TRBV19	-	TRBJ2-7	TRBD2	CASTPSGSVYEQYF	TGTGCCAGCACCCCTAGCGGGAGTGTCTACGAGCAGTACTTC
TRBV4-3	-	TRBJ1-5	-	CASSQGSLVNQPQHF	TGCGCCAGCAGCCAGGGTAGCTTAGTCAATCAGCCCCAGCATTTT